One T cell receptor (beta chain) is described in this entry. This record comes from a study of blood T cell repertoires in COVID-19. Whole-study context: Italy, Spain and the United States were the sources of the convalescent and acute COVID-19 samples. Sources were T cells, B-cell-depleted T cells, or PBMCs; the material itself was cDNA or gDNA.

In the source study's methods: Cell counts per sample came from amplifying reference gene primers. Assay: immunoSEQ multiplex PCR; the TCRdb copy retains only in-frame clones and omits some. V and J calls and clone size are copied from that table; D and trimming were computed from the DNA. The sample holds 270,000 or so clones, roughly 85% seen once. The length of the CDR3 is 12 residues. V dropped 6 bases and J dropped 3 bases, with 8 bases sitting between them. The origin of this receptor is a woman aged 18 to 35 with acute or convalescent COVID-19. Sequenced sample: peripheral blood. The chain uses TRBV12-3 or TRBV12-4 and TRBJ1-1; D is ambiguous. The CDR3: CASSRLYTEAFF. CDR3 DNA: TGTGCCAGCAGCCGTTTATACACTGAAGCTTTCTTT.